This T cell receptor (beta chain) was sequenced in a study of T cells after yellow fever vaccination. Overall study: Fractions of limited cellularity were prepared by means of SMART-Seq v4 Ultra Low Input. Notes on the study in general: Abundant clonotypes (contaminants from the bulk population) could be present in FACS-sorted repertoires. Subsequent booster samples again held most clones from primary vaccination (96% CD4, nearly 90% CD8).

This clonotype was counted only a few times. Its antigen is still unknown. The CDR3 runs to 13 residues. Germline V gene data show CDR1 as DFQATT and CDR2 as SNEGSKA (reference sequence). The V end was cut by 5 bases, the J end by 0 bases, with 8 bases between. By 5'RACE template switching, TCR cDNA was produced, with a universal primer site and UMIs added in the process. Each CDR3 protein is one row after TCRdb ran MiXCR on the 5' RACE reads. The repertoire holds roughly 400,000 distinct CDR3 sequences, with around 20% as singletons. This TCR was sampled from a man aged 18-30 years who received the YFV17D yellow fever vaccine. This material consisted of PBMCs, taken before the yellow fever booster vaccination. The chain employs TRBV20-1 and TRBJ1-3, with no clear D. This chain's CDR3 is CSAPGNSGNTIYF. In DNA form, the CDR3 reads TGCAGTGCTCCGGGCAACTCTGGAAACACCATATATTTT.